This entry features one T cell receptor (beta chain) sequence. Its target antigen remains unknown. No base quality information exists; no much larger clone differs at one position. Other nucleotide sequences in the sample specify the same CDR3. The data belong to a study of Ad26.COV2.S vaccination and SARS-CoV-2 variants (dated by TCRdb to the early 2020s). With respect to the entire study: Vaccine-arm donors came from COV1001, a multicentre, randomized, double-blind, placebo-controlled phase I-IIa trial of Ad26.COV2.S in healthy adults. Trial participants were randomized into five groups of five: low-dose or high-dose Ad26.COV2.S given once or twice, or placebo on both occasions. Sequencing of the TCRbeta repertoire served to evaluate the specificity and breadth of SARS-CoV-2-reactive T cell receptors following Ad26.COV2.S vaccination. Dosing of Ad26.COV2.S was intramuscular, at either 5x10^10 or 1x10^11 viral particles, delivered as one shot or as two shots spaced 56 days apart. A total of approximately 32 samples were included in the TCR-sequenced set, comprising about 20 Ad26.COV2.S vaccine recipients, 5 placebo recipients and 8 SARS-CoV-2 convalescent individuals. Investigators did not know the trial group allocation while performing experiments and assessing outcomes.

The CDR3 goes from the cysteine to the phenylalanine over 13 residues. Only the CDR3 part of the read is kept: 39 bases, read in frame from the first base. The germline V gene specifies KGHSH as CDR1 and LQKENI as CDR2. V has 5 bases trimmed and J has 5 bases trimmed; junction bases matching no gene number 0. The immunoSEQ Assay was the method used to sequence TCRbeta CDR3 regions. After extraction, genomic DNA underwent amplification by bias-controlled multiplex PCR, followed by high-throughput sequencing. In the paper's pipeline: To quantify the absolute abundance of every unique TCRbeta CDR3 region, sequences were collapsed and filtered. Usable DNA was measured by amplifying reference genes present in all nucleated cells, and TCRbeta template counts were normalized to that usable DNA to estimate T cell fraction. Repertoire TCRs were annotated as SARS-CoV-2-specific by exact matching of V gene, CDR3 amino acid sequence and J gene to a known reactive TCR set. The reference SARS-CoV-2 TCR set came from MIRA and was filtered for enrichment in COVID-19-positive ImmuneCODE repertoires, removing public or cross-reactive TCRs. Using the MIRA antigens, annotated TCRs were further analysed by specific ORF or by position within an ORF. Breadth was defined as annotated unique rearrangements over total unique productive rearrangements; depth was the summed frequency of those rearrangements. TCR breadth was compared between groups using two-sided Wilcoxon rank-sum tests. The source is immuneACCESS, and TCRdb retained only in-frame sequences with V and J called. Part of the clones is not carried over; for the studies checked, unresolved V genes explain less than half of this, and the remainder is unexplained. That table gives V, J and clone size, and the DNA gave D and trimming. Within this sample are about 680,000 clones, with around 92% of them counted one time only. The ten largest clonotypes hold over 1.3% of the sample.

The treatment or condition label, as the study defines it: 15 to 20 received Ad26.COV2.S at low or high dose, single or two shots; 5 received placebo; per-sample allocation not given. For vaccine and placebo recipients, the sequenced repertoires came from samples collected on day 63 after the first injection. Between 29 July and 7 August 2020, Cohort 1b enrolled 20 to 30 adults aged 18-55 years at one site in Boston, USA. Ad26.COV2.S was a replication-incompetent adenovirus type 26 vector expressing a prefusion-stabilized SARS-CoV-2 spike protein from the original Wuhan strain. What the research found in general, with its limitations: Substantial breadth of spike-specific CD8+ and CD4+ T cell responses was reported after vaccination. The authors noted that the TCR breadth and depth analyses may have underestimated total T cell responses. Compared with placebo recipients, Ad26.COV2.S recipients showed higher spike-specific TCR breadth (P = 0.0014). Vaccine and placebo recipients had comparable non-spike TCR breadth, which fits with the vaccine containing only spike. Comparing responses between vaccine doses or regimens was not something the study was powered to do.

The sequenced sample was peripheral blood, obtained in a trial of Ad26.COV2.S vaccine versus placebo. The sequence was collected from a person aged 18 to 59 who received the Ad26.COV2.S COVID-19 vaccine or a placebo. The chain employs TRBV18 and TRBJ1-5; 10 middle bases align to TRBD1. The CDR3 region reads CASSGQGDQPQHF. DNA sequence: TGTGCCAGCTCAGGACAGGGGGATCAGCCCCAGCATTTT.